The 18 T cell receptor beta chains presented below share a single source sample, sequenced in a study of blood T cell repertoires in COVID-19. TCRdb's table, derived via immunoSEQ multiplex PCR, lists solely in-frame clones and lacks some. The data contain about 170,000 clones, under 95% of them singletons. Sequencing was carried out using peripheral blood. The receptors were gathered from a man aged 18 to 35 with COVID-19, enrolled during active disease.

The chain joins TRBV19 to TRBJ1-6; tentatively, D is TRBD1 (6 bases). CDR3 length: 15 residues. V lost 3 bases and J lost 9, with 15 bases in between. CDR1 is LNHDA, CDR2 SQIVND, per germline (reference sequence). CDR3 sequence: CASSIAGDRSSPLHF. The DNA for the CDR3 is TGTGCCAGTAGTATTGCAGGGGATCGAAGTTCACCCCTCCACTTT.

The V and J genes are TRBV3-1 (or the pseudogene TRBV3-2) and TRBJ2-2, with TRBD2 matching over 8 bases. The CDR3 contains 15 residues. After removal of 4 bases from V and 7 bases from J, the junction contained 8 bases not matched to a gene. From germline, CDR1 is LGHDT and CDR2 YNNKEL (reference sequence). The chain's CDR3 is CASSPLGLAVGELFF. CDR3 coding DNA: TGTGCCAGCAGCCCCCTAGGACTAGCCGTCGGGGAGCTGTTTTTT.

The V gene is TRBV18, the J gene TRBJ2-1; D perhaps matches TRBD1 (5 bases). With 6 bases removed from V and 4 bases from J, the gap between germline ends came to 10 bases. Germline lookup yields CDR1 KGHSH and CDR2 LQKENI. This CDR3 contains 13 residues. In DNA, the CDR3 is TGTGCCAGCTCCACAGACAGATACAATGAGCAGTTCTTC. This sequence encodes CASSTDRYNEQFF.

The chain has TRBV4-3 and TRBJ2-2; 11 bases map to TRBD1. The CDR3 is 15 residues long. CDR1 and CDR2 (germline): LGHNA, YSLEER. Germline trimming cut 4 bases from V and 5 bases from J; bases unmatched to any gene: 3. The CDR3 DNA reads as TGCGCCAGCAGCCCAGGGACAGGGGGAACCGGGGAGCTGTTTTTT. Its translation is CASSPGTGGTGELFF.

The chain recombines TRBV11-2 with TRBJ2-2; 10 bases map to TRBD2. The germline gives CDR1 SGHAT, CDR2 FQNNGV. The CDR3 has 15 residues. Trimming removed 3 bases from V and 6 bases from J; junction bases left unmatched: 4. CDR3 nucleotide sequence: TGTGCCAGCAGCTTTCTAGCGGGAGCGGCCGGGGAGCTGTTTTTT. Residues: CASSFLAGAAGELFF.

The V and J genes are TRBV19 and TRBJ1-3; D not certain. The V end lost 5 bases, the J end lost 0 bases, and 11 bases lay between the germline ends. The CDR3 loop spans 15 amino acids. Germline CDR1 LNHDA, CDR2 SQIVND (reference sequence). CDR3: CASSPRLLSGNTIYF. CDR3 nucleotides: TGTGCCAGTAGTCCTAGACTCCTCTCTGGAAACACCATATATTTT.

V usage is TRBV7-3 and J usage is TRBJ2-5, with 8 bases that match TRBD1. J lost 5 bases, V lost 1 base, and 9 bases had no gene match. The CDR3 has 16 amino acids. Per the germline V gene, CDR1 is SGHTA and CDR2 is FQGTGA. This CDR3 reads CASSLKVQGAGETQYF. The CDR3 bases are TGTGCCAGCAGCTTAAAAGTCCAGGGGGCTGGGGAGACCCAGTACTTC.

V and J are TRBV7-2 and TRBJ2-1; TRBD2 matches 15 bases. The CDR3 contains 14 residues. Germline V gives CDR1 SGHTA, CDR2 FQGNSA. V was clipped by 5 bases and J by 11 bases; unmatched bases: 4. The DNA of the CDR3 is TGTGCCAGCAGCCCGGGACTAGCGGGGGGTCAGCAGTTCTTC. This gives the protein CASSPGLAGGQQFF. The full variable domain, with the rest looked up from reference TRBV7-2 and TRBJ2-1, is GAGVSQSPSNKVTEKGKDVELRCDPISGHTALYWYRQSLGQGLEFLIYFQGNSAPDKSGLPSDRFSAERTGGSVSTLTIQRTQQEDSAVYLCASSPGLAGGQQFFGPGTRLTVL.

CDR3 DNA: TGCGCCAGCAGCCAAGAGTCGCTAGCGGGAGGGACCAATGAGCAGTTCTTC. It translates to CASSQESLAGGTNEQFF. The chain combines TRBV4-1 with TRBJ2-1, with 12 bases fitting TRBD2. Unmatched junction bases numbered 6, after V lost 0 bases and J lost 6 bases. CDR1 and CDR2 from the germline V gene are MGHRA and YSYEKL. This CDR3 is 17 amino acids long.

V usage is TRBV4-2 and J usage is TRBJ2-4, with 9 bases fitting TRBD2. Germline V gene sequence: CDR1 LGHNA, CDR2 YNFKEQ. The CDR3 is 15 residues long. The V and J ends lost 5 bases and 1 base, in that order; junction bases with no gene match: 3. CDR3 sequence reads: CASSDGLAAKNIQYF. CDR3 bases: TGTGCCAGCAGCGACGGACTAGCGGCCAAAAACATTCAGTACTTC.

The chain uses TRBV18 and TRBJ2-1, with D hard to call. Trimming left V 7 bases short and J 5 bases short, with 12 bases between. CDR1 and CDR2 from the germline V gene are KGHSH and LQKENI. The CDR3 consists of 13 residues. CDR3 loop: CASCSLKDNEQFF. The CDR3 DNA reads as TGTGCCAGCTGTTCCCTAAAAGACAATGAGCAGTTCTTC. The whole variable domain, filled in from reference TRBV18 and TRBJ2-1, reads NAGVMQNPRHLVRRRGQEARLRCSPMKGHSHVYWYRQLPEEGLKFMVYLQKENIIDESGMPKERFSAEFPKEGPSILRIQQVVRGDSAAYFCASCSLKDNEQFFGPGTRLTVL.

V gene TRBV7-2 combines with J gene TRBJ1-5; D unresolved. V was shortened by 5 bases and J by 7 bases, with 9 bases between the two germline ends. Germline CDR1 SGHTA, CDR2 FQGNSA. The CDR3 has 12 amino acids. The CDR3 DNA follows: TGTGCCAGCAGCGCCGGGGTCCAGCCCCAGCATTTT. This gives the protein CASSAGVQPQHF.

This sequence joins TRBV6-5 and TRBJ1-1, with D possibly TRBD1 on 5 matching bases. The germline V gene has CDR1 MNHEY and CDR2 SVGAGI. V was pared by 5 bases and J by 7 bases, with 14 bases between. The CDR3 spans 13 residues. Here the CDR3 DNA reads TGTGCCAGCAGTACTCGGGGGGGATATGAAGCTTTCTTT. It yields the protein CASSTRGGYEAFF.

J is TRBJ2-1 and V is TRBV28; 11 nucleotides agree with TRBD2. Germline CDR1 MDHEN, CDR2 SYDVKM. V lost 6 bases, J lost 7 bases, and 8 bases stayed unmatched. This CDR3 comprises 15 residues. The CDR3 DNA sequence: TGTGCCAGCAGACTTAGCGGGAGGGCTCAGAATGAGCAGTTCTTC. This gives the protein CASRLSGRAQNEQFF. Supplemented by reference TRBV28 and TRBJ2-1, the full variable domain reads DVKVTQSSRYLVKRTGEKVFLECVQDMDHENMFWYRQDPGLGLRLIYFSYDVKMKEKGDIPEGYSVSREKKERFSLILESASTNQTSMYLCASRLSGRAQNEQFFGPGTRLTVL.

The chain has TRBV27 and TRBJ1-1; D not resolved. CDR1 is MNHEY and CDR2 is SMNVEV in the germline V gene (reference sequence). V was clipped by 3 bases and J by 1 base, with 12 bases between them. The CDR3 is 15 residues long. The CDR3 here is CASSLMGRTNTEAFF. CDR3 nucleotide sequence: TGTGCCAGCAGTTTGATGGGCAGAACGAACACTGAAGCTTTCTTT.

The CDR3 nucleotides read TGCGCCAGCAGCCCAGGACAGGGTGGTTCACCCCTCCACTTT. It yields the protein CASSPGQGGSPLHF. V is TRBV5-1 and J is TRBJ1-6; TRBD1 aligns across 8 bases. The length of the CDR3 is 14 residues. J gave up 9 bases and V 4 bases, and 6 bases lay outside the gene matches. The germline V gene encodes CDR1 SGHRS and CDR2 YFSETQ.

This clone was observed once. This chain uses TRBV30 with TRBJ1-1; no reliable D call. Per germline, CDR1 GTSNPN and CDR2 SVGIG (reference sequence). V lost 5 bases to trimming and J lost 6 bases, with 16 bases between them. This CDR3 is built from 13 residues. The CDR3 nucleotides read TGTGCCTGGTCCCCTAGGATCGAATCTGAAGCTTTCTTT. This gives the protein CAWSPRIESEAFF. The variable domain in full, with the rest retrieved from reference TRBV30 and TRBJ1-1, is SQTIHQWPATLVQPVGSPLSLECTVEGTSNPNLYWYRQAAGRGLQLLFYSVGIGQISSEVPQNLSASRPQDRQFILSSKKLLLSDSGFYLCAWSPRIESEAFFGQGTRLTVV.

The genes are TRBV13 and TRBJ2-2; D is possibly TRBD2 (6 bases). CDR3 length equals 14 residues. Trimming stripped 5 bases from V and 6 bases from J, with 13 bases between. Germline CDR1 and CDR2: PRHDT and FYEKMQ (reference sequence). The CDR3 protein is CASSPPTSSGELFF. CDR3 bases: TGTGCCAGCAGCCCACCCACTAGCTCCGGGGAGCTGTTTTTT.